A selection of T cell receptor beta chains follows, all from one sample in a study of blood T cell repertoires in COVID-19. Profiling relied on immunoSEQ multiplex PCR, and the TCRdb table lists in-frame clones only, not all of them. This table has about 270,000 clones, around 92% appearing once. Source material: PBMCs or T cells enriched from blood (not recorded which). These receptors were obtained from an older woman who had recovered from COVID-19. CDR3s include the opening cysteine and the closing phenylalanine or tryptophan. D genes are given only for firm matches. A clone size is listed for some rows: how often the clone was seen (once, few, many), or a class if it is expanded.

D gene	CDR3 length	clone size	V gene	J gene	CDR3 DNA	CDR3 protein
TRBD2	17	-	TRBV27	TRBJ2-1	TGTGCCAGCTGCACCTTGGGAGCGGGAGGGTCCTACAATGAGCAGTTCTTC	CASCTLGAGGSYNEQFF
-	15	few	TRBV11-3	TRBJ2-3	TGTGCCAGCAGCTTAGTCGCCGGGGTATCGGATACGCAGTATTTT	CASSLVAGVSDTQYF
-	15	-	TRBV2	TRBJ2-7	TGTGCCAGCAGATCGAACAGGGAAGGACTCCTCAGGCAGTACTTC	CASRSNREGLLRQYF
TRBD1	15	-	TRBV6-6	TRBJ2-7	TGTGCCAGCACCCGGGACAGGGACACGGCCTACGAGCAGTACTTC	CASTRDRDTAYEQYF
TRBD2	21	-	TRBV28	TRBJ2-1	TGTGCCAGCAGGTTAGGTCCGCTTTGGGGGGGGAGCGGGACCTATCACAATGAGCAGTTCTTC	CASRLGPLWGGSGTYHNEQFF
TRBD1	14	-	TRBV28	TRBJ1-5	TGTGCCAGCTCGTCGGGACAGCCTGGTCAGCCCCAGCATTTT	CASSSGQPGQPQHF
-	14	-	TRBV7-3	TRBJ2-2	TGTGCCAGCAGCCAGGGACAGAACACCGGGGAGCTGTTTTTT	CASSQGQNTGELFF
-	16	-	TRBV4-1	TRBJ2-3	TGCGCCAGCAGCCAAAGGGGGGGCTACTTCACAGATACGCAGTATTTT	CASSQRGGYFTDTQYF
-	13	-	TRBV12-3/TRBV12-4	TRBJ1-3	TGTGCCAGCAGTAATCGTTCCGGAAACACCATATATTTT	CASSNRSGNTIYF
-	13	-	TRBV27	TRBJ2-1	TGTGCCAGCAGTCTACCTAGATGGAATGAGCAGTTCTTC	CASSLPRWNEQFF